Listed below are T cell receptor beta chains from one sample, sequenced in a study of beta chain features in type 1 diabetes. Data came from immunoSEQ multiplex PCR; TCRdb stores just in-frame clones and leaves some out. This table has about 660,000 clones, roughly an eighth appearing once. The sequencing sample was made of naive CD4+ T cells from blood. Receptors originate from a man aged 18 to 35 with type 1 diabetes. Both conserved end residues are part of each CDR3. Each record gives: J gene, V gene, CDR3 protein.

J: TRBJ1-1
V: TRBV4-2
CDR3: CASSHDRVTEAFF

J: TRBJ2-7
V: TRBV4-3
CDR3: CASSQGSGAGSRNEQYF

J: TRBJ2-5
V: TRBV11-1
CDR3: CASSLRDYKETQYF

J: TRBJ2-3
V: TRBV7-6
CDR3: CASSPLLTDTQYF

J: TRBJ2-5
V: TRBV6-5
CDR3: CASRQDLPQTQYF

J: TRBJ2-3
V: TRBV19
CDR3: CASSIEGSDTQYF

J: TRBJ2-7
V: TRBV30
CDR3: CALTGDQGRYEQYF

J: TRBJ1-5
V: TRBV30
CDR3: CAYSTGNQPQHF

J: TRBJ2-5
V: TRBV7-3
CDR3: CAIPAHWQTQYF

J: TRBJ1-1
V: TRBV29-1
CDR3: CSVEAQGATEAFF

J: TRBJ2-2
V: TRBV5-4
CDR3: CASSLSLANTGELFF

J: TRBJ1-5
V: TRBV5-6
CDR3: CASSQWRQPQHF

J: TRBJ2-2
V: TRBV5-1
CDR3: CASSLEQGTGAGELFF

J: TRBJ2-7
V: TRBV30
CDR3: CAWGLAGGTQYF

J: TRBJ2-2
V: TRBV18
CDR3: CASSPRGDTGELFF

J: TRBJ2-1
V: TRBV2
CDR3: CASNPTSSYNEQFF

J: TRBJ2-1
V: TRBV5-1
CDR3: CASSLVPGRENEQFF

J: TRBJ1-4
V: TRBV30
CDR3: CAWSVGPHEKLFF

J: TRBJ2-3
V: TRBV29-1
CDR3: CSVESGDGTDTQYF

J: TRBJ1-2
V: TRBV7-3
CDR3: CASSLDRGYGYTF

J: TRBJ1-5
V: TRBV7-2
CDR3: CASSLGAGNNQPQHF

J: TRBJ2-6
V: TRBV2
CDR3: CASSEFNVLTF

J: TRBJ1-2
V: TRBV30
CDR3: CAWSVVSGYTF